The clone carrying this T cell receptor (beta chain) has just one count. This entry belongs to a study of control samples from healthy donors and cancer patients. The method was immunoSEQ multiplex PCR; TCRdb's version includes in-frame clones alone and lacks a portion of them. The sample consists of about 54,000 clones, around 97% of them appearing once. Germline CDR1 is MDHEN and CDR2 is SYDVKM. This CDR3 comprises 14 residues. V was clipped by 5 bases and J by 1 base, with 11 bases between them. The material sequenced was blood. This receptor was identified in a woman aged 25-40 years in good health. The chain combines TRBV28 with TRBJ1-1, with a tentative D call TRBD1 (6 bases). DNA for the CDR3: TGTGCCAGCAGTGAGAGGACAGCGAACACTGAAGCTTTCTTT. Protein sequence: CASSERTANTEAFF.